The source of this T cell receptor (beta chain) is a study of T cell responses to AZD1222 COVID-19 vaccine. Across the whole study: Pooling of second doses given at about 4 or about 12 weeks was done. Study-wide results and caveats: Donors were chiefly white British, with a greater number of females, and clonal diversity was perhaps underestimated. Spike-specific TCR breadth and depth went up after people got two AZD1222 doses. Repertoire sampling was restricted to post-peak T cell response timepoints.

This clone has only one observation. No antigen is known for it. Assay used: immunoSEQ multiplex PCR; TCRdb lists only in-frame clones, some missing. The sample has around 88,000 clones, approximately 87% seen once. The clonotype originates from an adult in good health. Here the sequenced sample was peripheral blood, taken on day 0 of AZD1222 vaccination.

The CDR3 is CASNDSGERGNYEQYF. The CDR3 region has the DNA TGTGCCAGCAACGACTCGGGAGAGCGGGGGAACTACGAGCAGTACTTC. The chain carries TRBV28 and TRBJ2-7; 8 bases are a match to TRBD2. With 7 bases clipped from V and 3 bases from J, the junction kept 14 bases outside the gene matches. CDR3 length equals 16 residues. From germline, CDR1 is MDHEN and CDR2 SYDVKM.